The clone carrying this T cell receptor (beta chain) was seen just once. As handled by the study authors: For nucleated cells, counts were estimated from reference gene primer amplification. TCRdb keeps only in-frame clones here, not all; method: immunoSEQ multiplex PCR. From that table come the V and J calls and clone size; the DNA was used to work out D and trimming. This sample has 150,000 to 200,000 clones, with around 95% found just once. This entry belongs to a study of blood T cell repertoires in COVID-19. Looking at the study overall: Material from acute and convalescent COVID-19 was sourced from the United States, Italy and Spain. T cells, B-cell-depleted T cells, or PBMCs supplied cDNA or gDNA.

Germline V gene lookup returns CDR1 SEHNR and CDR2 FQNEAQ (reference sequence). The CDR3 is 15 amino acids. Losses at the gene ends were 6 bases for V and 5 bases for J; bases not matched to a gene: 13. Seattle enrolled patients during active infection and tracked them longitudinally. The V call is TRBV7-9, the J call TRBJ2-7; 7 positions match TRBD2. Sequencing was carried out using peripheral blood. The clonotype comes from a man aged 30 to 45 with COVID-19, enrolled during active disease. CDR3 coding DNA: TGTGCCAGCAGACCAGTCCGGGAGGTGGGCAACGAGCAGTACTTC. Translating gives CASRPVREVGNEQYF.